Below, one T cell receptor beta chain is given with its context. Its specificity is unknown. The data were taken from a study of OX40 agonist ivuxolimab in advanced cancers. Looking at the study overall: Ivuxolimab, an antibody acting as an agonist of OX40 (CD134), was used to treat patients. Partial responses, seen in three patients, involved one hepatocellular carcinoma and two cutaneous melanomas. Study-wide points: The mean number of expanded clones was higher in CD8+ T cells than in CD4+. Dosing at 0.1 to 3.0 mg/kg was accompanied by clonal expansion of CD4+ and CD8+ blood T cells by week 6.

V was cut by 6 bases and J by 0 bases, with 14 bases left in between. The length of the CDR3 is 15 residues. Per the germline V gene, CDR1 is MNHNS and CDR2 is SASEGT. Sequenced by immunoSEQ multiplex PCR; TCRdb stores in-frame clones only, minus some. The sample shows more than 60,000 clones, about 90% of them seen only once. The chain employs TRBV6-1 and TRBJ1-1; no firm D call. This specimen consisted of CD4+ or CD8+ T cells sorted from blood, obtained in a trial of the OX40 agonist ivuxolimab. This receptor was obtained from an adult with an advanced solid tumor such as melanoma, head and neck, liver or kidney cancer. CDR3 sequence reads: CASSWRDNLNTEAFF. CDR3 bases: TGTGCCAGCAGCTGGAGAGACAATTTGAACACTGAAGCTTTCTTT.